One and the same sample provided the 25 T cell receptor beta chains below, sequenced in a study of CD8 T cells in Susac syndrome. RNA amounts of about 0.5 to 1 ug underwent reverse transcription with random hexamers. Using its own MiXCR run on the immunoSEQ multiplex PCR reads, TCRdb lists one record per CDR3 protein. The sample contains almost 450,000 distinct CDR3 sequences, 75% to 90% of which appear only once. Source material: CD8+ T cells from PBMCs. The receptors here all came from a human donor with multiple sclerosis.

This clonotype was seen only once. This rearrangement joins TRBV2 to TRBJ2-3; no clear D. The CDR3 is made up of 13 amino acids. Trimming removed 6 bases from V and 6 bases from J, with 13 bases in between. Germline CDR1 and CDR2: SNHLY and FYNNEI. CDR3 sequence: CASRLPVGDTQYF. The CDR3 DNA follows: TGTGCCAGCAGACTACCAGTAGGGGATACGCAGTATTTT.

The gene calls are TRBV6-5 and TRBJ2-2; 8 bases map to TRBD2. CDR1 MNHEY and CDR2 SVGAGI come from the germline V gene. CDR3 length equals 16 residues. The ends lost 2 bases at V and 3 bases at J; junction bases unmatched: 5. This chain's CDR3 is CASSYGLARDTGELFF. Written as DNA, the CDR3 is TGTGCCAGCAGTTACGGACTAGCCCGCGACACCGGGGAGCTGTTTTTT.

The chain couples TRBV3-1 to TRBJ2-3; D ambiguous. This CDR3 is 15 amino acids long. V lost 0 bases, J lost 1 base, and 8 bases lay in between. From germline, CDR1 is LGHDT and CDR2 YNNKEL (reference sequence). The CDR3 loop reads CASSQDDARTDTQYF. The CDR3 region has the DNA TGTGCCAGCAGCCAAGACGACGCTCGCACAGATACGCAGTATTTT.

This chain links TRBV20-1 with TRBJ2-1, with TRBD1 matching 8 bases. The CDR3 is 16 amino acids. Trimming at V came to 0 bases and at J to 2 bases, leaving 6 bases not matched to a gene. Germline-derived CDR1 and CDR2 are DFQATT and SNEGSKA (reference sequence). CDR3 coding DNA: TGCAGTGCTAGAGATGGTGCAGGGGGCACCTACAATGAGCAGTTCTTC. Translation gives CSARDGAGGTYNEQFF.

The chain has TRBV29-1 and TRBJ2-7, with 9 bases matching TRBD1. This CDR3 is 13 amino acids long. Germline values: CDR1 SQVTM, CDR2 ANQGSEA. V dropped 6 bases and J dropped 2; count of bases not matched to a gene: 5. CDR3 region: CSVERQGAYEQYF. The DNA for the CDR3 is TGCAGCGTAGAACGACAGGGGGCCTACGAGCAGTACTTC.

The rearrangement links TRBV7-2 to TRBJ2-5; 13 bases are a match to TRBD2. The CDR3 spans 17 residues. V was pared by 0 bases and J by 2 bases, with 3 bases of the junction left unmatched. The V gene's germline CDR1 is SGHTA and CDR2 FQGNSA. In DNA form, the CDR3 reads TGTGCCAGCAGCTTAGCGTCGGGACTAGCGGGGCAAGAGACCCAGTACTTC. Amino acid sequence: CASSLASGLAGQETQYF. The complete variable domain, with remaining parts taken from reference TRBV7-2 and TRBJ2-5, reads GAGVSQSPSNKVTEKGKDVELRCDPISGHTALYWYRQSLGQGLEFLIYFQGNSAPDKSGLPSDRFSAERTGGSVSTLTIQRTQQEDSAVYLCASSLASGLAGQETQYFGPGTRLLVL.

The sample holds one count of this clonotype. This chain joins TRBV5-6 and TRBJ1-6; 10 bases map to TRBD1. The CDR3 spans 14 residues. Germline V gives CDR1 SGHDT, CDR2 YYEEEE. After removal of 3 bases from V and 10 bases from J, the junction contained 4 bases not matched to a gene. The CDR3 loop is CASSSMGQGSPLHF. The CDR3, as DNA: TGTGCCAGCAGCTCGATGGGACAGGGGTCACCCCTCCACTTT.

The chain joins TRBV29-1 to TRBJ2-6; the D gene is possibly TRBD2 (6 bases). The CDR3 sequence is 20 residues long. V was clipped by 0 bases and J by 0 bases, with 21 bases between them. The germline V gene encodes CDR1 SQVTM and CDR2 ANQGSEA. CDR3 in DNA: TGCAGCGTTGAAGATTTAAGGGGACTCCAACCCCGCTCTGGGGCCAACGTCCTGACTTTC. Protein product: CSVEDLRGLQPRSGANVLTF.

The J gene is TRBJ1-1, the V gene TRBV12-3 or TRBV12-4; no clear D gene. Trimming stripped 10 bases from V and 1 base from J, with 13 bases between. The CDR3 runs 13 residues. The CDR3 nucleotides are TGTGCCACCAACTCTGGGTCGAACACTGAAGCTTTCTTT. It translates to CATNSGSNTEAFF.

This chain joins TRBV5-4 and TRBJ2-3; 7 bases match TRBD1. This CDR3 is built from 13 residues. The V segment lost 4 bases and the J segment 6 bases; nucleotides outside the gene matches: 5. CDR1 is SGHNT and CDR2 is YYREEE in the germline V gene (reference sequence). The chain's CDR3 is CASSPGQDDTQYF. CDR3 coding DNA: TGTGCCAGCAGCCCTGGACAGGACGATACGCAGTATTTT.

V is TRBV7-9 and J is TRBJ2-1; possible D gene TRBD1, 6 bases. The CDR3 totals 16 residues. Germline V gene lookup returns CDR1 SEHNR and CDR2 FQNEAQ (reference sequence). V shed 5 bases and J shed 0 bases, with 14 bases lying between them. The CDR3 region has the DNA TGTGCCAGCAGCCCTAGGGGGAGTAGCTCCTACAATGAGCAGTTCTTC. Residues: CASSPRGSSSYNEQFF.

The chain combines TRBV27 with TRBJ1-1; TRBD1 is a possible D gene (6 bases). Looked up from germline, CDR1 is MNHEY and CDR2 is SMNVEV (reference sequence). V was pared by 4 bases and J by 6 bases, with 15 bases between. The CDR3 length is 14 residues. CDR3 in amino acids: CASSSKQGFAEAFF. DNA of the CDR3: TGTGCCAGCAGTTCCAAACAGGGTTTCGCTGAAGCTTTCTTT.

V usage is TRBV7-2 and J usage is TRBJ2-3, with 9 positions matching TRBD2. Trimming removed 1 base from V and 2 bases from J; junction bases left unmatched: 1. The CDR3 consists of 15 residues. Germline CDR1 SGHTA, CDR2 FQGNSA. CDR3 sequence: CASSLVAGVTDTQYF. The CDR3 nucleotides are TGTGCCAGCAGCTTAGTAGCGGGGGTCACAGATACGCAGTATTTT. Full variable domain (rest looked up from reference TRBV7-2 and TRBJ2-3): GAGVSQSPSNKVTEKGKDVELRCDPISGHTALYWYRQSLGQGLEFLIYFQGNSAPDKSGLPSDRFSAERTGGSVSTLTIQRTQQEDSAVYLCASSLVAGVTDTQYFGPGTRLTVL.

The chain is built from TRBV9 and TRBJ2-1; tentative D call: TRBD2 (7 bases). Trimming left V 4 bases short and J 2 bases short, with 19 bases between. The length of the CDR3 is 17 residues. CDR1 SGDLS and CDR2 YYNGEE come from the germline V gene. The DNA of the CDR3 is TGTGCCAGCAGCCTCGCAGGCGGCGGGGGCACCTACAATGAGCAGTTCTTC. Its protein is CASSLAGGGGTYNEQFF.

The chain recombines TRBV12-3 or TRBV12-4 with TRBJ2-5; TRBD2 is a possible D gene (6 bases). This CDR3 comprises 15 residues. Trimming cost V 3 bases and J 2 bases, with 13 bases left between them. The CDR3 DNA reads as TGTGCCAGCAGTTTGTGGCGGGGTCGGCAAGAGACCCAGTACTTC. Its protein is CASSLWRGRQETQYF.

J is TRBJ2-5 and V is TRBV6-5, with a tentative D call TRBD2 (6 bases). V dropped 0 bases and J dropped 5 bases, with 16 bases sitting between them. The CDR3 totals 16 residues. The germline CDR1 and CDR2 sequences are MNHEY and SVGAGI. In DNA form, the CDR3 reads TGTGCCAGCAGTTACTCGAAGGGCAGGGACTTGGAGACCCAGTACTTC. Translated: CASSYSKGRDLETQYF.

CDR3 nucleotide sequence: TGTGCCAGCAGCGCATCGGGACAGCAGCAAGAGACCCAGTACTTC. It is translated as CASSASGQQQETQYF. The chain joins TRBV13 to TRBJ2-5; 7 positions match TRBD1. V trimming: 5 bases; J trimming: 2 bases; junction bases outside the gene matches: 8. Germline lookup yields CDR1 PRHDT and CDR2 FYEKMQ (reference sequence). The CDR3 has 15 residues.

CDR3 coding DNA: TGTGCCAGCAGCTTAGGGCTTCGGGTTAGCACAGATACGCAGTATTTT. It specifies CASSLGLRVSTDTQYF. V usage is TRBV7-9 and J usage is TRBJ2-3, with D hard to call. The CDR3 sequence is 16 residues long. CDR1 is SEHNR and CDR2 is FQNEAQ in the germline V gene (reference sequence). V shed 1 base and J shed 0 bases, with 11 bases lying between them.

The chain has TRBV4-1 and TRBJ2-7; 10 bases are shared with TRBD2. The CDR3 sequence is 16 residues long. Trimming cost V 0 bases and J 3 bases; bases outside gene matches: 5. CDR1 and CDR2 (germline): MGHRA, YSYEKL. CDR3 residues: CASSQEASGSFYEQYF. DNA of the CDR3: TGCGCCAGCAGCCAAGAAGCTAGCGGGAGTTTCTACGAGCAGTACTTC.

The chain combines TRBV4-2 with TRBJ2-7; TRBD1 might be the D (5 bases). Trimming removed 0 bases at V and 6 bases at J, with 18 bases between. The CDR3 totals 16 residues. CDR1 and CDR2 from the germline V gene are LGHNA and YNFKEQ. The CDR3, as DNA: TGTGCCAGCAGCCAAGAGTTGCCAGGGCCTGTCTCCGAGCAGTACTTC. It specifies CASSQELPGPVSEQYF.

CDR3 protein: CASSQDWISGGASSYEQYF. The CDR3 DNA reads as TGTGCCAGCAGCCAAGACTGGATCTCGGGCGGGGCGAGCTCCTACGAGCAGTACTTC. The chain recombines TRBV14 with TRBJ2-7; a possible D gene is TRBD2 (6 bases). Deletions cut 0 bases from V and 0 bases from J, with 21 bases between. This CDR3 has 19 residues. Germline CDR1 is SGHDN and CDR2 is FVKESK.

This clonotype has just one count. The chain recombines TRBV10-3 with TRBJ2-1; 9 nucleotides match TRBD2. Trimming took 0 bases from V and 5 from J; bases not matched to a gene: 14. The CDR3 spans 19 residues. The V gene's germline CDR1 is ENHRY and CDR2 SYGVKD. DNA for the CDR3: TGTGCCATCAGTGAGTCGGGACTAGCTATACGTAACGCCGACAATGAGCAGTTCTTC. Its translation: CAISESGLAIRNADNEQFF.

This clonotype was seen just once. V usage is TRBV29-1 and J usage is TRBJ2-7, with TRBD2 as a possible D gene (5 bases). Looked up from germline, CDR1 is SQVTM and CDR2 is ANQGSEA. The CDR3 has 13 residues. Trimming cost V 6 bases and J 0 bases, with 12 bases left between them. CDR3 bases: TGCAGCGTCGGTACAGCGGCCTCCTACGAGCAGTACTTC. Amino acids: CSVGTAASYEQYF.

For the CDR3, the DNA is TGTGCCAGCAGGGGAGTGGCTGAAGCTTTCTTT. This codes for CASRGVAEAFF. The chain employs TRBV5-4 and TRBJ1-1; D unclear. V lost 5 bases and J lost 6, with 8 bases in between. This CDR3 comprises 11 residues. CDR1 and CDR2 (germline): SGHNT, YYREEE (reference sequence).

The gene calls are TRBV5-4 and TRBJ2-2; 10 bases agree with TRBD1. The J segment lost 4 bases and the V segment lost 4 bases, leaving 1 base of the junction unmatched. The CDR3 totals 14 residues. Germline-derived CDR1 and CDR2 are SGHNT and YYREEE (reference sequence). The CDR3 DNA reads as TGTGCCAGCAGCGACAGGGGGCGCACCGGGGAGCTGTTTTTT. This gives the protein CASSDRGRTGELFF.